This paragraph reports one T cell receptor (beta chain). What it recognizes is unknown. The sample originates from a study of cytomegalovirus exposure and HLA in healthy donors. About the research overall: Assignment to the Caucasian-associated ancestry cluster applied to 81% of the 350 to 500 genotyped donors.

V gave up 4 bases and J gave up 7 bases, with 14 bases separating them. The CDR3 is 14 amino acids. The germline V gene has CDR1 MGHRA and CDR2 YSYEKL. Healthy bone marrow donors made up the cohort. General study findings and limits: When analyzed later, the rates of TCR association showed variation by HLA locus, with DRB1 the most and HLA-C the fewest.

PCR involved 60 Vbeta and 13 Jbeta primers. Original processing notes: Later, some 79 million unique TCR beta chains were counted in an analysis, and approximately 10 million of them were shared. Profiling relied on immunoSEQ multiplex PCR, and the TCRdb table lists in-frame clones only, not all of them. V, J and clone size were drawn from that table, and D and trimming were deduced from the DNA. The data show some 110,000 clones, approximately 79% seen once. What was sequenced was PBMCs. V usage is TRBV4-1 and J usage is TRBJ2-1, with D maybe TRBD1 (8 bases). This clonotype originated in a man aged 25-45 years in good health and CMV-seropositive. In nucleotides, the CDR3 is TGCGCCAGCAGCCTACAGGGGGGGGTTAATGAGCAGTTCTTC. Translation: CASSLQGGVNEQFF.